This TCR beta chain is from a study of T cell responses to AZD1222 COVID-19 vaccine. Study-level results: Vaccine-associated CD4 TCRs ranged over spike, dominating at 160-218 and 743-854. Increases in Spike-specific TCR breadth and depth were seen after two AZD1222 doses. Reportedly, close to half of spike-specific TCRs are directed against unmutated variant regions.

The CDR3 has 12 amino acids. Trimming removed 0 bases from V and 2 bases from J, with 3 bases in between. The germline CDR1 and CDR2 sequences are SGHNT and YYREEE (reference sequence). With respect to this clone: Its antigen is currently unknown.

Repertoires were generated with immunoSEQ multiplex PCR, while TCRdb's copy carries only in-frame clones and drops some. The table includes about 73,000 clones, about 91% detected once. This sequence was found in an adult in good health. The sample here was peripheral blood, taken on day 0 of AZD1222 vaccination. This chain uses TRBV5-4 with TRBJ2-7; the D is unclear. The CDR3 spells CASSLEAYEQYF. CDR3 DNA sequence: TGTGCCAGCAGCTTGGAAGCCTACGAGCAGTACTTC.